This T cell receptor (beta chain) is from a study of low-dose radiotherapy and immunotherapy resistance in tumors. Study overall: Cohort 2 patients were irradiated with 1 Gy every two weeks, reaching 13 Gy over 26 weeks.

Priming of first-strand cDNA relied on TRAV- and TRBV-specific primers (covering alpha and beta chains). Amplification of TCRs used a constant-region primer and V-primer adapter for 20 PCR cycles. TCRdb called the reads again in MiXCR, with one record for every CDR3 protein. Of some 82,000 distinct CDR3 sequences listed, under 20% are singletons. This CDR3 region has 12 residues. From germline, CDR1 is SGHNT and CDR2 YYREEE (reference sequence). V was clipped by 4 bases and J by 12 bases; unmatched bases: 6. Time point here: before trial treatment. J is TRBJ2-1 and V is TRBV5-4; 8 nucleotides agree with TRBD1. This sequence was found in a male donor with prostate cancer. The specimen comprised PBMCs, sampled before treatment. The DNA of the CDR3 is TGTGCCAGCAGCATACAACAGGGGGGGCAGTTCTTC. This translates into CASSIQQGGQFF. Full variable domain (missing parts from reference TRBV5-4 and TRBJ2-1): ETGVTQSPTHLIKTRGQQVTLRCSSQSGHNTVSWYQQALGQGPQFIFQYYREEENGRGNFPPRFSGLQFPNYSSELNVNALELDDSALYLCASSIQQGGQFFGPGTRLTVL.